Presented here are 26 T cell receptor beta chains from one specimen sequenced in a study of shared clonotypes between healthy human individuals. The method was immunoSEQ multiplex PCR; TCRdb's version includes in-frame clones alone and lacks a portion of them. The sample lists about 520,000 clones; about 84% were seen once. The source material was PBMCs. Every receptor here comes from a woman aged 40 to 50 in good health. Some clones in this sample may be carry-over from other donors' samples.

This clone came up once. It is likely a read error: a sequence one base away is far more abundant. The J gene is TRBJ2-2, the V gene TRBV15; tentative D call: TRBD2 (5 bases). This CDR3 spans 16 amino acids. CDR1 is LNHNV and CDR2 is YYDKDF in the germline V gene (reference sequence). The CDR3: CATSRGTTENTGELVF. The CDR3 bases are TGTGCCACCAGCAGAGGCACCACCGAAAACACCGGGGAGCTGGTTTTT.

This clone was seen a single time. Since a far larger clone is one base different, this is likely a read error. The rearrangement uses TRBV29-1 and TRBJ2-5; D uncertain. CDR3 size: 13 residues. CDR1 and CDR2 (germline): SQVTM, ANQGSEA. Trimming took 7 bases from V and 5 from J, leaving 17 bases between them. CDR3 bases: TGCAGCGCCGGCCAGGAGCCGCCGGAGACCCAGTACTTC. Translated: CSAGQEPPETQYF.

Written as DNA, the CDR3 is TGTGCCAGCAGCTTGGACAGCATTATCAATGAGCAGTTCTTC. Its protein product is CASSLDSIINEQFF. This chain joins TRBV11-2 and TRBJ2-1; D is possibly TRBD1 (6 bases). Looked up from germline, CDR1 is SGHAT and CDR2 is FQNNGV. V lost 3 bases and J lost 6, with 12 bases in between. CDR3 size: 14 residues. Full variable domain (outside the CDR3, taken from reference TRBV11-2 and TRBJ2-1): EAGVAQSPRYKIIEKRQSVAFWCNPISGHATLYWYQQILGQGPKLLIQFQNNGVVDDSQLPKDRFSAERLKGVDSTLKIQPAKLEDSAVYLCASSLDSIINEQFFGPGTRLTVL.

The chain uses TRBV11-2 and TRBJ2-5, with a weak D call TRBD2 (6 bases). CDR3 length: 17 residues. V lost 0 bases and J lost 5, with 19 bases in between. Germline V lookup: CDR1 SGHAT, CDR2 FQNNGV. The CDR3 DNA reads TGTGCCAGCAGCTTAGACCCCTCGCGGGGCACTAGGGAGACCCAGTACTTC. Protein product: CASSLDPSRGTRETQYF.

V is TRBV11-2 and J is TRBJ2-7, with D perhaps TRBD2 (6 bases). The CDR3 extends over 14 amino acids. The V gene lost 1 base and the J gene lost 2 bases, with 9 bases spanning the gap. Germline-derived CDR1 and CDR2 are SGHAT and FQNNGV. For the CDR3, the DNA is TGTGCCAGCAGCTTAGCGGGGGAGACCTACGAGCAGTACTTC. As protein: CASSLAGETYEQYF.

Worth noting for this clone: A far larger clone is only one base removed, so a read error is likely. The V and J genes are TRBV7-2 and TRBJ2-5; D uncertain. The CDR3 is 11 residues long. Per the germline V gene, CDR1 is SGHTA and CDR2 is FQGNSA. CDR3 nucleotide sequence: TGTGCCAGCAGCTTACAAGAGACCCGGTACTTC. Residues: CASSLQETRYF.

The V gene is TRBV28, the J gene TRBJ1-1; 7 nucleotides line up with TRBD1. V was clipped by 6 bases and J by 0 bases; unmatched bases: 7. CDR3 size: 15 residues. Germline CDR1 and CDR2: MDHEN and SYDVKM. The CDR3 spells CASRPPGQMNTEAFF. The CDR3 DNA is TGTGCCAGCAGACCCCCGGGACAGATGAACACTGAAGCTTTCTTT.

J is TRBJ1-5 and V is TRBV28, with D hard to call. The V end was cut by 5 bases, the J end by 4 bases, with 9 bases between. CDR1 MDHEN and CDR2 SYDVKM come from the germline V gene. This CDR3 is 13 amino acids long. The CDR3 coding sequence is TGTGCCAGCAGTCATCAGCAGAATCAGCCCCAGCATTTT. This translates into CASSHQQNQPQHF.

As concerns this clone: This sequence is one base from a far larger clone and is likely a read error. The same CDR3 also results from other DNA sequences found in this sample. V is TRBV5-6 and J is TRBJ2-2; D not resolved. This CDR3 region has 15 residues. Trimming removed 0 bases from V and 7 bases from J, with 13 bases in between. Germline V gene sequence: CDR1 SGHDT, CDR2 YYEEEE. CDR3 in amino acids: CASSLVRIDGGELFF. As DNA, the CDR3 is TGTGCCAGCAGCTTGGTACGGATCGATGGCGGGGAGCTGTTTTTT.

This clone was seen once. The rearrangement links TRBV4-1 to TRBJ2-5, with 11 bases that match TRBD2. This CDR3 is 16 amino acids long. Unmatched junction bases numbered 6, after V lost 1 base and J lost 5 bases. From germline, CDR1 is MGHRA and CDR2 YSYEKL. CDR3 protein: CASSQAILAGAETQYF. The CDR3 DNA is TGCGCCAGCAGCCAAGCTATACTAGCGGGAGCTGAGACCCAGTACTTC.

The rearrangement uses TRBV29-1 and TRBJ2-1; TRBD2 matches 8 bases. This CDR3 has 14 amino acids. Trimming at V came to 2 bases and at J to 6 bases, leaving 6 bases not matched to a gene. CDR1 is SQVTM, CDR2 ANQGSEA, per germline. The CDR3 spells CSVERGTSINEQFF. In nucleotides, the CDR3 is TGCAGCGTTGAACGCGGGACTAGTATCAATGAGCAGTTCTTC.

A single count supports this clone. DNA of the CDR3: TGTGCCAGTATTGACAGGGGTAACACCGGGGAGCTGTTTTTT. Its protein is CASIDRGNTGELFF. V usage is TRBV28 and J usage is TRBJ2-2; 8 positions match TRBD1. The ends lost 9 bases at V and 2 bases at J; junction bases unmatched: 5. Germline CDR1 MDHEN, CDR2 SYDVKM. The CDR3 is 14 amino acids.

Note on this clone: A far bigger clonotype differs at one base, so this is likely a read error. The rearrangement uses TRBV29-1 and TRBJ2-7; TRBD1 matches at 8 bases. This CDR3 comprises 18 residues. Unmatched junction bases numbered 23, after V lost 7 bases and J lost 3 bases. Germline V gene sequence: CDR1 SQVTM, CDR2 ANQGSEA. CDR3 coding DNA: TGCAGCGCCGAGGGTCGTGGGACAGGAATACCCCCCAACTACGAGCAGTACTTC. Encoded protein: CSAEGRGTGIPPNYEQYF.

As DNA, the CDR3 is TGTGCCAGCAGTTTACCCTCCACCTACGAGCAGTACTTC. As protein: CASSLPSTYEQYF. The chain has TRBV28 and TRBJ2-7, with D unresolved. Germline lookup yields CDR1 MDHEN and CDR2 SYDVKM. V shed 2 bases and J shed 2 bases, with 7 bases lying between them. The CDR3 length is 13 residues.

V usage is TRBV18 and J usage is TRBJ1-3; no definite D call. The V end was cut by 0 bases, the J end by 3 bases, with 3 bases between. The germline V gene has CDR1 KGHSH and CDR2 LQKENI. This CDR3 comprises 13 residues. CDR3 sequence (DNA): TGTGCCAGCTCACCACCGTATGGAAACACCATATATTTT. It translates to CASSPPYGNTIYF.

This clone was seen once. The chain has TRBV9 and TRBJ2-1; D is perhaps TRBD1 or TRBD2 (5 bases each). Trimming shortened V by 0 bases and J by 6 bases, and 10 bases separated the two germline ends. The CDR3 length is 14 residues. Per the germline V gene, CDR1 is SGDLS and CDR2 is YYNGEE. CDR3 DNA sequence: TGTGCCAGCAGCGTAGTAGGGACCACCAATGAGCAGTTCTTC. Amino acid sequence: CASSVVGTTNEQFF. The full variable domain, with the rest looked up from reference TRBV9 and TRBJ2-1, is DSGVTQTPKHLITATGQRVTLRCSPRSGDLSVYWYQQSLDQGLQFLIQYYNGEERAKGNILERFSAQQFPDLHSELNLSSLELGDSALYFCASSVVGTTNEQFFGPGTRLTVL.

To note about this clone: A far larger clone lies a single base away; this is likely a read error. The sample carries other DNA sequences with the same CDR3. The chain links TRBV25-1 to TRBJ2-7; weak D call: TRBD2 (5 bases). Trimming stripped 6 bases from V and 4 bases from J, with 16 bases between. CDR3 length: 14 residues. Germline V gene sequence: CDR1 MGHDK, CDR2 SYGVNS. The DNA of the CDR3 is TGTGCCAGCAGACCCCCTGGAGGCTCTTACGAGCAGTACTTC. It specifies CASRPPGGSYEQYF.

This chain uses TRBV6-6 with TRBJ1-5; no definite D call. V lost 8 bases, J lost 5 bases, and 19 bases lay in between. The CDR3 length is 15 residues. Germline CDR1 MNHNY, CDR2 SVGAGI (reference sequence). CDR3 in amino acids: CASSPGEGEDQPQHF. In DNA, the CDR3 is TGTGCCAGCTCTCCTGGGGAGGGTGAGGATCAGCCCCAGCATTTT.

V usage is TRBV5-6 and J usage is TRBJ2-7; D unresolved. The V and J ends lost 2 bases and 4 bases respectively, with 13 bases between them. The length of the CDR3 is 14 residues. Germline loops: CDR1 SGHDT, CDR2 YYEEEE. CDR3 in DNA: TGTGCCAGCAGCTTTCCGGACCTCGGATACGAGCAGTACTTC. This sequence encodes CASSFPDLGYEQYF.

CDR3 sequence (DNA): TGTGCCAGCAACGACAAAGGGAGCACAGATACGCAGTATTTT. As protein: CASNDKGSTDTQYF. This chain joins TRBV2 and TRBJ2-3; D is ambiguous. This CDR3 has 14 amino acids. CDR1 and CDR2 from the germline V gene are SNHLY and FYNNEI. Trimming removed 7 bases at V and 0 bases at J, with 11 bases between.

This chain uses TRBV6-5 with TRBJ2-1; 8 bases are shared with TRBD1. CDR3 length equals 14 residues. Unmatched junction bases numbered 4, after V lost 0 bases and J lost 9 bases. Germline CDR1 is MNHEY and CDR2 is SVGAGI. CDR3 region: CASSYSQGAGEQFF. For the CDR3, the DNA is TGTGCCAGCAGTTACTCCCAGGGGGCTGGTGAGCAGTTCTTC.

In this sample, this clone turned up a few times. Only one base separates this from a far larger clonotype, so it likely reflects a read error. The chain employs TRBV30 and TRBJ1-4; 7 bases fit TRBD1. There are 17 residues in the CDR3. CDR1 GTSNPN and CDR2 SVGIG come from the germline V gene (reference sequence). Written as DNA, the CDR3 is TGTGCCCGGAGTGTTAACAGGGGCCATGCAACTAATGAAAAACTGTTTTTT. This codes for CARSVNRGHATNEKLFF. Full variable domain (remainder filled in from reference TRBV30 and TRBJ1-4): SQTIHQWPATLVQPVGSPLSLECTVEGTSNPNLYWYRQAAGRGLQLLFYSVGIGQISSEVPQNLSASRPQDRQFILSSKKLLLSDSGFYLCARSVNRGHATNEKLFFGSGTQLSVL.

For this clone: This may be a read error, as it is one base from a much larger clone. Other DNA sequences of this sample code for an identical CDR3. The chain employs TRBV9 and TRBJ2-7; D is possibly TRBD1 or TRBD2 (5 bases each). The CDR3 length is 14 residues. CDR1 SGDLS and CDR2 YYNGEE come from the germline V gene. Trimming took 2 bases from V and 2 from J, leaving 11 bases between them. CDR3 bases: TGTGCCAGCAGCGTGGGTGGGGACCCCTACGAGCAGTACTTC. As protein: CASSVGGDPYEQYF.

V usage is TRBV5-1 and J usage is TRBJ2-5; either TRBD1 or TRBD2 may fit D (5 bases each). The CDR3 runs to 13 residues. The V gene's germline CDR1 is SGHRS and CDR2 YFSETQ. The V end was cut by 7 bases, the J end by 2 bases, with 12 bases between. The CDR3 loop is CASSGANQETQYF. The DNA of the CDR3 is TGCGCCAGCTCCGGGGCAAATCAAGAGACCCAGTACTTC. Full variable domain (rest looked up from reference TRBV5-1 and TRBJ2-5): KAGVTQTPRYLIKTRGQQVTLSCSPISGHRSVSWYQQTPGQGLQFLFEYFSETQRNKGNFPGRFSGRQFSNSRSEMNVSTLELGDSALYLCASSGANQETQYFGPGTRLLVL.

As to this clone: The same CDR3 arises from other DNA sequences in this sample as well. The rearrangement links TRBV28 to TRBJ1-1; TRBD1 matches at 7 bases. The CDR3 has 14 residues. CDR1 and CDR2 from the germline V gene are MDHEN and SYDVKM. The trim removed 6 bases at V and 0 bases at J, leaving 4 bases unmatched. The CDR3 loop reads CASSPQGMNTEAFF. The CDR3 coding sequence is TGTGCCAGCAGCCCACAGGGGATGAACACTGAAGCTTTCTTT.

Concerning this clone: It is likely a read error: a sequence one base away is far more abundant. The same CDR3 arises from other DNA sequences in this sample as well. V gene TRBV4-1 combines with J gene TRBJ1-2; a weak D match, TRBD1 (6 bases). CDR3 size: 14 residues. CDR1 is MGHRA, CDR2 YSYEKL, per germline. CDR3 sequence: CASSPGQMNYGYTF. In nucleotides, the CDR3 is TGCGCCAGCAGCCCCGGACAGATGAACTATGGCTACACATTC.